This TCR beta chain is drawn from a study of a mutant IDH1 vaccine in newly diagnosed glioma. About the study: Vaccines were begun 4-6 weeks after radiotherapy alone, or with temozolomide cycles. Points from the study as a whole: Changes in the top peripheral T cell clonotypes seemingly had no bearing on pseudoprogression.

Clones were read by immunoSEQ multiplex PCR, and TCRdb kept only the in-frame ones, dropping some. The sample lists 45,000 to 55,000 clones, 70% to 85% occurring once. Time point: week 47, end of study. Every vaccination contained 300 ug of the mutant IDH1 20-mer peptide and was paired with topical imiquimod. Each patient was administered eight vaccinations, scheduled in weeks 1, 3, 5, 7, 11, 15, 19 and 23. There were new WHO grade 3 or 4 astrocytomas in the donors, and these were IDH1-mutant and ATRX-lost. As concerns this clone: Its antigen remains unidentified.

The V gene end was trimmed by 0 bases and the J gene end by 7 bases; junction bases not matched to a gene: 6. The CDR3 is made up of 16 amino acids. Per germline, CDR1 LNHNV and CDR2 YYDKDF (reference sequence). The sequencing used PBMCs, collected from a glioma patient whose treatment included an IDH1 peptide vaccine. This chain links TRBV15 with TRBJ1-4, with TRBD1 identical over 9 bases. The clonotype was recovered from a woman in her thirties with glioma. Some clones in this sample may be carry-over from other donors' samples. The CDR3: CATSRDGGQGSEKLFF. CDR3 DNA sequence: TGTGCCACCAGCAGAGATGGGGGACAGGGAAGTGAAAAACTGTTTTTT.